This T cell receptor (beta chain) was recovered during a study of cytomegalovirus exposure and HLA in healthy donors. Study overall: Among some 400 genotyped donors, around 80% fell in the Caucasian-associated ancestry cluster.

PCR used 60 Vbeta primers and 13 Jbeta primers. The protocol was immunoSEQ multiplex PCR, while the TCRdb copy is restricted to in-frame clones and leaves out a portion. This sample has some 120,000 clones, with around 83% found just once. Notes on this clone: Its antigen is as yet unknown.

Study results and limitations: Later work found most CMV-associated TCR beta chains apparently HLA-restricted. Among TCR beta chains, those listed as cytomegalovirus-associated numbered about 160. Later analysis showed TCR association rates varying by HLA locus, highest for DRB1 and lowest for HLA-C.

The CDR3 extends over 14 amino acids. Per germline, CDR1 LGHNT and CDR2 FRNRAP. Losses at the gene ends were 4 bases for V and 2 bases for J; bases not matched to a gene: 3. The chain uses TRBV12-5 and TRBJ2-5; TRBD1 matches at 8 bases. What was sequenced was PBMCs. The source of this sequence is a man aged 30 to 39 in good health and CMV-seropositive. CDR3 sequence (DNA): TGTGCTAGTGGTTGGGGGACAGGTCAAGAGACCCAGTACTTC. It codes for CASGWGTGQETQYF.